The present TCR beta chain was sequenced within a study of T cell changes during pregnancy in multiple sclerosis. Produced via immunoSEQ multiplex PCR; TCRdb's table is partial and in-frame only. The table includes about 40,000 clones, over 75% detected once. This clonotype was sampled from a female donor with multiple sclerosis, enrolled in a pregnancy study. This sample comprised CD8+ T cells from peripheral blood mononuclear cells, obtained before pregnancy.

CDR3 sequence reads: CASTAGTDTQYF. The DNA of the CDR3 is TGTGCCAGTACCGCAGGTACAGATACGCAGTATTTT. The chain employs TRBV19 and TRBJ2-3; D is undetermined. Germline-derived CDR1 and CDR2 are LNHDA and SQIVND (reference sequence). The V end lost 7 bases, the J end lost 3 bases, and 8 bases lay between the germline ends. The CDR3 covers 12 residues.